This T cell receptor beta chain comes out of a study listed by TCRdb under 2016. Library preparation was by RT-PCR. The listed sequencing device is Illumina MiSeq. The public reads were reanalyzed by TCRdb: fastp trimming at Q25, MiXCR alignment, in-frame beta chains only. For every CDR3 protein sequence, its rows merge into one entry that carries the most common genes and DNA. This sample comprises hundreds of thousands of distinct CDR3 sequences, 12% to 15% of them detected only once. 3.6% of the sample is in the top ten clones. This clonotype was seen a handful of times. Its antigen is unknown. Base quality data are lacking; no much larger clone is found one base away. Material for sequencing was memory CD4+ T cells from blood. The TCR was taken from a female donor in good health, serving as a healthy control.

CDR3 loop: CSANPTAGGGRTQYF. The nucleotides are TGCAGTGCCAATCCAACAGCAGGGGGGGGTAGGACCCAGTACTTC. Recombination linked TRBV20-1 to TRBJ2-5; the D segment might be TRBD1 or TRBD2, since each matches 7 bases. V sheds 6 bases and J sheds 7 bases, leaving 24 bases between their ends. CDR1 and CDR2 are read off the germline V gene (reference sequence) as DFQATT and SNEGSKA. The CDR3 has 15 amino acids, counting the end cysteine and phenylalanine. The read is trimmed to its CDR3 DNA, 45 bases read in frame from base 1.